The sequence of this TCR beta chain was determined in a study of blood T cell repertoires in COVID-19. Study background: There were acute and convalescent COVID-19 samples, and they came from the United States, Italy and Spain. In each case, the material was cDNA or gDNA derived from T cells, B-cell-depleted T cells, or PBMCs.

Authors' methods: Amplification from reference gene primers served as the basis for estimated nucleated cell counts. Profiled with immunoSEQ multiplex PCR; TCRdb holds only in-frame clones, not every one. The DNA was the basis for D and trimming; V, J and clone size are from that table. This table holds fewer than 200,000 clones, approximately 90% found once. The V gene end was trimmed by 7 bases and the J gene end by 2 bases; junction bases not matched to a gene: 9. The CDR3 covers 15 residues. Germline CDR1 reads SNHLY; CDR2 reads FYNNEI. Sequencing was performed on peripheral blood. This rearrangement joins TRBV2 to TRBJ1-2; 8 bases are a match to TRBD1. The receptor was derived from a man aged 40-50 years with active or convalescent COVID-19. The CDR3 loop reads CASTLRGQGNYGYTF. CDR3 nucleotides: TGTGCCAGCACACTCAGGGGGCAGGGAAACTATGGCTACACCTTC.